This is a list of T cell receptor beta chains from one sample in a study of blood T cell repertoires in COVID-19. Using immunoSEQ multiplex PCR, the repertoire was profiled, and TCRdb retains in-frame clones only, with some absent. The data contain roughly 190,000 clones, around four fifths of them seen just once; the ten biggest clones take up 14%. Sample: peripheral blood. Source of these receptors: a woman in her 70s with COVID-19, enrolled during active disease. The CDR3 runs from the conserved cysteine through the conserved F or W. Each record gives: clone size, V gene, D gene, J gene, CDR3 DNA, CDR3 protein. D genes are given only for firm matches. Size is stated for part of the rows, as once, few or many counts, or as a class when the clone is expanded.

few	TRBV2	.	TRBJ1-3	TGTGCCAGCAGTAACAGGGCTACAGGAAACACCATATATTTT	CASSNRATGNTIYF
.	TRBV10-3	TRBD1	TRBJ2-3	TGTGCCATCAGAGGACAGGGGACGACAGATACGCAGTATTTT	CAIRGQGTTDTQYF
.	TRBV19	TRBD2	TRBJ2-4	TGTGCCAGTGAACCGACTAGCGGGGGGGCTTTCGAAAAAAACATTCAGTACTTC	CASEPTSGGAFEKNIQYF
.	TRBV28	.	TRBJ1-4	TGTGCCAGCAGTTTCAGGGGACCTACAAGCCCGAATGAAAAACTGTTTTTT	CASSFRGPTSPNEKLFF
.	TRBV6-1	.	TRBJ1-6	TGTGCCAGCAGTGAAGGGGCAGTTAATTCACCCCTCCACTTT	CASSEGAVNSPLHF
.	TRBV3-1/TRBV3-2	.	TRBJ2-1	TGTGCCAGCAGCCAAGATATCGAGCAGTTCTTC	CASSQDIEQFF
.	TRBV6-1	.	TRBJ1-2	TGTGCCAGCAGTGAAGCAGGCCGGGTGGGCTACACCTTC	CASSEAGRVGYTF
.	TRBV5-1	TRBD1	TRBJ2-2	TGCGCCAGCAGCCTAACTCTTCCGGGACAGGGGGACACCGGGGAGCTGTTTTTT	CASSLTLPGQGDTGELFF
.	TRBV6-5	.	TRBJ2-5	TGTGCCAGCTATAAAGAGTACCAAGAGACCCAGTACTTC	CASYKEYQETQYF
.	TRBV6-5	.	TRBJ1-2	TGTGCCACCCTTTTTGGAGTCTATGGCTACACCTTC	CATLFGVYGYTF
.	TRBV6-5	.	TRBJ1-2	TGTGCCAGCAGTTACTCGATCTTAGGGGGTATCTATGGCTACACCTTC	CASSYSILGGIYGYTF
few	TRBV6-1	.	TRBJ2-5	TGTGCCAGCAGTGAAAAACCACAGGGCCGAGAGACCCAGTACTTC	CASSEKPQGRETQYF
.	TRBV4-2	.	TRBJ2-7	TGTGCCAGCAGCCCCCTTCCCTCCTACGAGCAGTACTTC	CASSPLPSYEQYF
few	TRBV28	.	TRBJ1-2	TGTGCCAGCAGTTTAGGGGCGGGGATTTCCTATGGCTACACCTTC	CASSLGAGISYGYTF
.	TRBV3-1/TRBV3-2	.	TRBJ2-3	TGTGCCAGCAGCCAGAGGGGGGGTACAGATACGCAGTATTTT	CASSQRGGTDTQYF
.	TRBV19	.	TRBJ2-7	TGTGCCAGTAGTATTCGGGCCACTAGCTACGAGCAGTACTTC	CASSIRATSYEQYF
.	TRBV6-2/TRBV6-3	.	TRBJ1-1	TGTGCCAGCAGTCCCTTCCCGACAGTCGGCGCTTTCTTT	CASSPFPTVGAFF
.	TRBV11-3	TRBD1	TRBJ2-1	TGTGCCAGCAGTCTTAGGGTGGGACAGGGGTCGAATGAGCAGTTCTTC	CASSLRVGQGSNEQFF
.	TRBV6-5	.	TRBJ2-1	TGTGCCAGCAGTCACCCCCAGGGCTCCTACAATGAGCAGTTCTTC	CASSHPQGSYNEQFF
.	TRBV11-3	TRBD2	TRBJ2-7	TGTGCCAGCAGCCCATCATTAGCGGGAGGGACAAACGAGCAGTACTTC	CASSPSLAGGTNEQYF
.	TRBV20-1	.	TRBJ1-5	TGCAGTGCTAGTCGGGTAGAGGGCCAGCCCCAGCATTTT	CSASRVEGQPQHF
.	TRBV5-8	.	TRBJ2-1	TGTGCCAGCAGCTTGGGCGGGTTTTCCAATGAGCAGTTCTTC	CASSLGGFSNEQFF
.	TRBV6-6	TRBD1	TRBJ1-2	TGTGCCAGCAGCGATACAGGGGGCGAGGGTGGCTACACCTTC	CASSDTGGEGGYTF
.	TRBV28	TRBD2	TRBJ2-1	TGTGCCAGCAGTTTACCTCTAGCGGGGGCGTACAATGAGCAGTTCTTC	CASSLPLAGAYNEQFF
.	TRBV11-2	TRBD2	TRBJ2-7	TGTGCCAGCAGTCGCAGGACTAGCGGGGTTAGCTCCTACGAGCAGTACTTC	CASSRRTSGVSSYEQYF
.	TRBV5-1	.	TRBJ2-1	TGCGCCAGCAGGGTCGCAGGGAGGAATGAGCAGTTCTTC	CASRVAGRNEQFF
.	TRBV29-1	TRBD2	TRBJ2-1	TGCAGCGTCCTTCTGCCGGGACTGCGGGGGGAGCAGTTCTTC	CSVLLPGLRGEQFF
.	TRBV7-8	.	TRBJ1-2	TGTGCCAGCAGCCCGCGGTACTGGGGCTACACCTTC	CASSPRYWGYTF
.	TRBV6-6	TRBD1	TRBJ1-5	TGTGCCAGCAGTTTCAGACAGGGGAATCAGCCCCAGCATTTT	CASSFRQGNQPQHF
.	TRBV2	.	TRBJ2-2	TGTGCCAGCGGGGCGTGGTTCGGGGAGCTGTTTTTT	CASGAWFGELFF
.	TRBV19	.	TRBJ1-2	TGTGCCAGTAATGAGGGCGCGATGAACTATGGCTACACCTTC	CASNEGAMNYGYTF
.	TRBV6-5	.	TRBJ2-1	TGTGCCAGCGGCATGTTCCAGGGGACGGTTAATGAGCAGTTCTTC	CASGMFQGTVNEQFF
.	TRBV10-3	.	TRBJ1-2	TGTGCCATCAGTGAGGCGGACAGCTATGGCTACACCTTC	CAISEADSYGYTF
.	TRBV20-1	.	TRBJ2-2	TGCAGTGCTAGTCGTCCCAGTAACACCGGGGAGCTGTTTTTT	CSASRPSNTGELFF
once	TRBV3-1/TRBV3-2	TRBD1	TRBJ1-2	TGTGCCAGCAGCCACCCAACAGGGGGCGCCGAAGGCTACACCTTC	CASSHPTGGAEGYTF
.	TRBV20-1	TRBD1	TRBJ2-2	TGCAGTGCTAGTCTGGAGACAGGGTACACCGGGGAGCTGTTTTTT	CSASLETGYTGELFF
.	TRBV28	.	TRBJ1-1	TGTGCCAGCAGTTTATTGGACGGGGGGAAGGCGAACACTGAAGCTTTCTTT	CASSLLDGGKANTEAFF
.	TRBV28	TRBD1	TRBJ1-6	TGTGCCAGCAACTTCGGACAGGGCGATTCACCCCTCCACTTT	CASNFGQGDSPLHF
.	TRBV27	.	TRBJ1-6	TGTGCCAGCGGATACAGGGTTTCGGATTCACCCCTCCACTTT	CASGYRVSDSPLHF
.	TRBV10-3	TRBD2	TRBJ2-3	TGTGCCATCAGTGAGGGACTAGTAGCGGATACGCAGTATTTT	CAISEGLVADTQYF
.	TRBV5-6	.	TRBJ1-1	TGTGCCAGCAAGATCGCGGGGTTGAACACTGAAGCTTTCTTT	CASKIAGLNTEAFF
.	TRBV11-2	TRBD1	TRBJ1-1	TGTGCCAGCAGCCAAGACAGGGTGAACACTGAAGCTTTCTTT	CASSQDRVNTEAFF
.	TRBV5-1	.	TRBJ2-1	TGCGCCAGCAGCTTGCTGGGGGGATTCGAGGTCCACAATGAGCAGTTCTTC	CASSLLGGFEVHNEQFF
.	TRBV5-1	.	TRBJ1-1	TGCGCCAGCAGCCCCGGGACATGGAACACTGAAGCTTTCTTT	CASSPGTWNTEAFF
.	TRBV14	TRBD1	TRBJ1-6	TGTGCCAGCAGCCAAGGGACAGGCAATTCACCCCTCCACTTT	CASSQGTGNSPLHF
.	TRBV27	TRBD2	TRBJ2-7	TGTGCCAGCAGTTTTCTCGGGACTAGCGGGGGCTACGAGCAGTACTTC	CASSFLGTSGGYEQYF
.	TRBV3-1/TRBV3-2	TRBD1	TRBJ1-4	TGTGCCAGCAGCCCAACCGGGACAGGGGATGGAGAAAAACTGTTTTTT	CASSPTGTGDGEKLFF
.	TRBV6-6	.	TRBJ1-2	TGTGCCAGCAGTCGACAGGATAACTATGGCTACACCTTC	CASSRQDNYGYTF
.	TRBV19	.	TRBJ1-5	TGTGCCAGTAGTGATACGGGGAGTGGGCAGCCCCAGCATTTT	CASSDTGSGQPQHF
.	TRBV5-4	.	TRBJ2-7	TGTGCCAGCAGCTTGGTTGGGGGGAGCTCCCTCGAGCAGTACTTC	CASSLVGGSSLEQYF
.	TRBV2	TRBD1	TRBJ1-1	TGTGCCAGCAAGGGGACAGGGGAGATTATGGACACTGAAGCTTTCTTT	CASKGTGEIMDTEAFF
once	TRBV21-1	.	TRBJ2-1	TGTGCCAGCAGTAAGGACAGGGATTACAATGAGCAGTTCTTC	CASSKDRDYNEQFF
few	TRBV6-5	.	TRBJ1-5	TGTGCCAGCAGGGGAGATTTAAGCAATCAGCCCCAGCATTTT	CASRGDLSNQPQHF
medium-sized	TRBV7-2	TRBD1	TRBJ1-6	TGTGCCAGCAGACCCCGACAGGGGGGTAATTCACCCCTCCACTTT	CASRPRQGGNSPLHF
once	TRBV10-3	.	TRBJ1-1	TGTGCCATCAGAGGACCCGGAACAGGGCGCGAGTTGGAGGACCTGATGAACACTGAAGCTTTCTTT	CAIRGPGTGRELEDLMNTEAFF